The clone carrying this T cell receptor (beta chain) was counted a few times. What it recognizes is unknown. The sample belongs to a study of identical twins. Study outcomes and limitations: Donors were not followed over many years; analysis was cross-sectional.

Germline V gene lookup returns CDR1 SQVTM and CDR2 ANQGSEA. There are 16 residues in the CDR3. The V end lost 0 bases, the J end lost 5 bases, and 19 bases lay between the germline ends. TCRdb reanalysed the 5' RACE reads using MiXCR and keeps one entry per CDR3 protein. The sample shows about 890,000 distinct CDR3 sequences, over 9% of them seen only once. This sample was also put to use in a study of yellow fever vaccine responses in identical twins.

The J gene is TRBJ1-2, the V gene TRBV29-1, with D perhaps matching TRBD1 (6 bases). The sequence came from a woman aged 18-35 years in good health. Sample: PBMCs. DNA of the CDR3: TGCAGCGTTGAAGATAGGGGCAGGGGCCAAGGGTATGGCTACACCTTC. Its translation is CSVEDRGRGQGYGYTF.